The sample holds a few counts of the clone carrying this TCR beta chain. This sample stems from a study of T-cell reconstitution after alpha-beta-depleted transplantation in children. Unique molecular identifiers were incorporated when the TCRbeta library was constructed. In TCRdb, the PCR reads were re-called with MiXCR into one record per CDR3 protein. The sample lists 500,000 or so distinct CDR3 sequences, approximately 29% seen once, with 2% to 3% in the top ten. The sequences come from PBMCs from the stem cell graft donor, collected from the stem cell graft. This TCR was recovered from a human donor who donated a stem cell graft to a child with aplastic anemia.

The CDR3 reads CASSRTGQGASYGYTF. Here the CDR3 DNA reads TGTGCCAGCAGCCGAACCGGACAGGGGGCCTCCTATGGCTACACCTTC. The chain has TRBV9 and TRBJ1-2; 11 bases are a match to TRBD1. Germline CDR1 SGDLS, CDR2 YYNGEE. The CDR3 loop spans 16 amino acids. The junction had 9 bases not matched to a gene; V was cut back by 4 bases and J by 4 bases.